This is a list of T cell receptor beta chains from one sample in a study of T-cell memory formation after mild COVID-19. Each CDR3 protein gets one entry after TCRdb re-called the 5' RACE reads with MiXCR. Of about 410,000 distinct CDR3 sequences listed, around a quarter were seen once; the top ten hold around 13%. Source material: PBMCs or a T cell subset sorted from them (not recorded which). The receptors stem from an adult woman who had mild COVID-19 (a few samples of this study predate the infection). Cell type and time point are not known. CDR3s include the opening cysteine and the closing phenylalanine or tryptophan. The D gene is left open where the match is weak. The size entry is marked missing in some rows and otherwise reads once, few, many or a size class.

d_gene	j_gene	v_gene	abundance	CDR3nt	CDR3aa
.	TRBJ2-1	TRBV20-1	few	TGCAGTGCTGGGAGGTCCTACAATGAGCAGTTCTTC	CSAGRSYNEQFF
TRBD1	TRBJ2-1	TRBV7-9	.	TGTGCCAGCAGCTTTGCAAGGGGGCATGAGCAGTTCTTC	CASSFARGHEQFF
.	TRBJ2-2	TRBV6-2/TRBV6-3	.	TGTGCCAGCAGTTACGGGGAGGCCGGGGAGCTGTTTTTT	CASSYGEAGELFF
.	TRBJ2-3	TRBV7-3	many	TGTGCCAGCAGCGCCCCTGGGACAGATACGCAGTATTTT	CASSAPGTDTQYF
.	TRBJ1-1	TRBV12-3/TRBV12-4	few	TGTGCCAGCAGTTTTATGGCAGAAGCTTTCTTT	CASSFMAEAFF
.	TRBJ1-3	TRBV13	few	TGTGCCAGCAGCACGACAGGCTCTGGAAACACCATATATTTT	CASSTTGSGNTIYF
.	TRBJ1-1	TRBV5-1	.	TGCGCCAGCAGCTTGAGTCTCCGCAGCGAGAACACTGAAGCTTTCTTT	CASSLSLRSENTEAFF
.	TRBJ1-1	TRBV14	few	TGTGCCAGCAGCCAAGATCTAACGACAGTCACTGAAGCTTTCTTT	CASSQDLTTVTEAFF
TRBD1	TRBJ1-2	TRBV6-5	.	TGTGCCAGCAGTCGCGACAGGGGCTGGCGGGGCTACACCTTC	CASSRDRGWRGYTF
TRBD1	TRBJ2-7	TRBV18	many	TGTGCCAGCTCACCTAATGCCGGGACAGGGATCGAGCAGTACTTC	CASSPNAGTGIEQYF
.	TRBJ1-1	TRBV20-1	few	TGCAGTGCTACCGACCGTCCCACTGAAGCTTTCTTT	CSATDRPTEAFF
.	TRBJ2-5	TRBV12-5	.	TGTGCTAGTGGTTTGGGACAGCTCCAAGAGACCCAGTACTTC	CASGLGQLQETQYF
.	TRBJ2-7	TRBV5-6	few	TGTGCCAGCAGACGTGTCGAGACCTACGAGCAGTACTTC	CASRRVETYEQYF
.	TRBJ1-3	TRBV12-3/TRBV12-4	.	TGTGCCAGCAGTTGGCAGGAGACCCTCTCTGGAAACACCATATATTTT	CASSWQETLSGNTIYF
TRBD1	TRBJ2-3	TRBV24-1	few	TGTGCCACCAGGGACAGGGCTTATACGCAGTATTTT	CATRDRAYTQYF
.	TRBJ2-7	TRBV5-6	few	TGTGCCAGCAGCTTGGTCCGGGGGACCTACGAGCAGTACTTC	CASSLVRGTYEQYF
.	TRBJ1-2	TRBV12-3/TRBV12-4	few	TGTGCCAGCAGCCAGGTCGGACGGGGCGCCTATGGCTACACCTTC	CASSQVGRGAYGYTF
TRBD2	TRBJ2-1	TRBV6-5	.	TGTGCCAGCAGTTACGAGCGGGGGCGCAATGAGCAGTTCTTC	CASSYERGRNEQFF
TRBD2	TRBJ2-7	TRBV29-1	.	TGCAGCGTCACCGGACTAGCGGGGTCTTCCTACGAGCAGTACTTC	CSVTGLAGSSYEQYF
TRBD2	TRBJ2-7	TRBV7-2	many	TGTGCCAGCCAAGGGGCTAGCGGGAGGGCCTCGGAGCAGTACTTC	CASQGASGRASEQYF
TRBD2	TRBJ2-1	TRBV30	few	TGTGCCTGGAGTGAAGGACTAGCGGGGAGATACAATGAGCAGTTCTTC	CAWSEGLAGRYNEQFF
.	TRBJ2-6	TRBV4-3	few	TGCGCCAGCAGCCAGGCGGGTTTCTCTGGGGCCAACGTCCTGACTTTC	CASSQAGFSGANVLTF
.	TRBJ2-3	TRBV7-8	many	TGTGCCAGCAGCTTAATCGATTGGACTACGAGAGTTACGCAGTATTTT	CASSLIDWTTRVTQYF
TRBD1	TRBJ2-7	TRBV25-1	many	TGTGCCAGCAGAGAGGGACAGGGCCCATACGAGCAGTACTTC	CASREGQGPYEQYF
TRBD2	TRBJ2-1	TRBV5-1	.	TGCGCCAGCAGCTCGAAACTAGCGGGAGGGCCAAGCTCCTACAATGAGCAGTTCTTC	CASSSKLAGGPSSYNEQFF
.	TRBJ2-2	TRBV6-5	.	TGTGCCAGCAGATTTCAGGGTGCCGGGGAGCTGTTTTTT	CASRFQGAGELFF
TRBD2	TRBJ2-7	TRBV19	few	TGTGCCAGTAGTATGCGGGCCGGGACTAGCTTTAACGAGCAGTACTTC	CASSMRAGTSFNEQYF
.	TRBJ1-5	TRBV20-1	few	TGCAGTGCTTCTCAAGAGGTTTATAGCAATCAGCCCCAGCATTTT	CSASQEVYSNQPQHF
.	TRBJ2-6	TRBV5-8	many	TGTGCCAGCAGCTTTGGGATCTCTGGGGCCAACGTCCTGACTTTC	CASSFGISGANVLTF
TRBD2	TRBJ2-1	TRBV7-2	.	TGTGCCAGCAGCCTCGGACTAGCGCAGAATGAGCAGTTCTTC	CASSLGLAQNEQFF
.	TRBJ2-3	TRBV2	.	TGTGCCAGCAGGCGTACCGGGGCAGATACGCAGTATTTT	CASRRTGADTQYF
.	TRBJ2-3	TRBV7-3	.	TGTGCCAGCAGCTTAGGGGACTGGCGGACCACAGATACGCAGTATTTT	CASSLGDWRTTDTQYF
TRBD2	TRBJ2-4	TRBV5-1	many	TGCGCCAGCAGCTTCCTAGCGGGGAGAAACATTCAGTACTTC	CASSFLAGRNIQYF
TRBD2	TRBJ2-7	TRBV7-9	.	TGTGCCAGCAGTTTATCCGGGACTAGCGGGTCGTACGAGCAGTACTTC	CASSLSGTSGSYEQYF
.	TRBJ2-1	TRBV18	few	TGTGCCAGCTCACCACCTAGCATTGGAATAGAGCAGTTCTTC	CASSPPSIGIEQFF
TRBD2	TRBJ2-3	TRBV7-6	few	TGTGCCAGCAGCCACAATATGGGACTAGCGGGCACAGATACGCAGTATTTT	CASSHNMGLAGTDTQYF
.	TRBJ1-2	TRBV21-1	.	TGTGCCAGCAGCAAAGAGGAGAACAGGGGCTATGGCTACACCTTC	CASSKEENRGYGYTF
.	TRBJ1-1	TRBV21-1	.	TGTGCCAGCAGCAAAACGACTGAAGCTTTCTTT	CASSKTTEAFF
.	TRBJ2-1	TRBV6-5	few	TGTGCCAGCAGTTACATGCTGAGGGGGTCTAATGAGCAGTTCTTC	CASSYMLRGSNEQFF
.	TRBJ2-7	TRBV7-2	.	TGTGCCAGCAGCTTAGGGTTCGCGGAGGAGCAGTACTTC	CASSLGFAEEQYF
.	TRBJ2-2	TRBV5-1	.	TGCGCCAGCAGCTTTGCGGACAGCGGCGGGGAGCTGTTTTTT	CASSFADSGGELFF